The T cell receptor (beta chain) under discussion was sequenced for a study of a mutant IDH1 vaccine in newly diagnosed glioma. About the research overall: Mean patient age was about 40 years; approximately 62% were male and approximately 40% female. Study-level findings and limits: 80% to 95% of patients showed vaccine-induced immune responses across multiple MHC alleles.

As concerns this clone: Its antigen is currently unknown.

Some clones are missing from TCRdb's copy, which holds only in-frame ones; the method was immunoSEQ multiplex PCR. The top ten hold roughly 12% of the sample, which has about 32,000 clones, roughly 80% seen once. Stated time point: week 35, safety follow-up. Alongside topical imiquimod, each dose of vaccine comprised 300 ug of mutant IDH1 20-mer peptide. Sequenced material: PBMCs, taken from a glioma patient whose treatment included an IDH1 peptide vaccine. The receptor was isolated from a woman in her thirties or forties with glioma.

The CDR3 DNA reads TGTGCCAGCAGCTTAGTTGGCGGAAACTATGGCTACACCTTC. Translating gives CASSLVGGNYGYTF. The rearrangement joins TRBV11-2 to TRBJ1-2, with D hard to call. Germline V gene sequence: CDR1 SGHAT, CDR2 FQNNGV. V lost 1 base and J 2 bases, leaving 8 bases between the germline ends. This CDR3 has 14 residues. The full variable domain, rest sourced from reference TRBV11-2 and TRBJ1-2, is EAGVAQSPRYKIIEKRQSVAFWCNPISGHATLYWYQQILGQGPKLLIQFQNNGVVDDSQLPKDRFSAERLKGVDSTLKIQPAKLEDSAVYLCASSLVGGNYGYTFGSGTRLTVV.